The 26 T cell receptor beta chains reported below all come from one sample, sequenced in a study of blood T cell repertoires in COVID-19. Assay used: immunoSEQ multiplex PCR; TCRdb lists only in-frame clones, some missing. The profile shows about 160,000 clones, 80% to 90% of them singletons. Sequencing was done on a sample of PBMCs or T cells enriched from blood (not recorded which). These TCRs come from a woman in her forties or fifties in a cohort exposed to, infected with or recovered from COVID-19 (not recorded which).

The chain uses TRBV19 and TRBJ2-7, with 7 bases fitting TRBD1. The CDR3 runs 15 residues. CDR1 is LNHDA, CDR2 SQIVND, per germline (reference sequence). Trimming cost V 6 bases and J 1 base; bases outside gene matches: 9. The CDR3 region is CASSPGQPQSYEQYF. CDR3 coding DNA: TGTGCCAGTAGCCCGGGACAGCCCCAATCCTACGAGCAGTACTTC.

The chain recombines TRBV7-2 with TRBJ1-4, with a weak D call TRBD1 (5 bases). V lost 5 bases to trimming and J lost 0 bases, with 10 bases between them. Germline V gene lookup returns CDR1 SGHTA and CDR2 FQGNSA. The length of the CDR3 is 15 residues. In DNA, the CDR3 is TGTGCCAGCAGCAGAGACAGTACAACTAATGAAAAACTGTTTTTT. Its translation: CASSRDSTTNEKLFF.

The chain links TRBV21-1 to TRBJ1-2; the tabulated D call, TRBD1, remains unverified against the DNA. TRBV21-1 is annotated as a pseudogene. The CDR3 totals 19 residues. The CDR3 DNA reads TGTGCCAGCAGCAAAAAAAATGTCCAGGGGAGATTGGGGTCTTATGGCTACACCTTC. It translates to CASSKKNVQGRLGSYGYTF.

V and J are TRBV18 and TRBJ1-2; D remains unclear. The germline V gene encodes CDR1 KGHSH and CDR2 LQKENI. The CDR3 runs 15 residues. The V end lost 3 bases, the J end lost 0 bases, and 11 bases lay between the germline ends. CDR3 residues: CASSPEDAPNYGYTF. CDR3 bases: TGTGCCAGCTCACCGGAGGACGCACCTAACTATGGCTACACCTTC.

The V and J genes are TRBV6-5 and TRBJ1-1; D ambiguous. The CDR3 length is 13 residues. CDR1 and CDR2 (germline): MNHEY, SVGAGI. The V gene lost 2 bases and the J gene lost 11 bases, with 15 bases spanning the gap. The CDR3 DNA follows: TGTGCCAGCAGTTACAGGCAGAAGGGAGGGGCTTTCTTT. Translation: CASSYRQKGGAFF.

V gene TRBV7-8 combines with J gene TRBJ2-7; no clear D. CDR1 is SGHVS, CDR2 FQNEAQ, per germline. The length of the CDR3 is 12 residues. With 5 bases removed from V and 3 bases from J, the gap between germline ends came to 8 bases. The CDR3 DNA follows: TGTGCCAGCAGCCCGGGTATCTACGAGCAGTACTTC. As protein: CASSPGIYEQYF.

In its sample, this clone was seen a few times. V and J are TRBV29-1 and TRBJ2-7; 7 bases map to TRBD2. Germline CDR1 is SQVTM and CDR2 is ANQGSEA. This CDR3 has 12 residues. V lost 6 bases, J lost 4 bases, and 6 bases stayed unmatched. CDR3 loop: CSVVAGGYEQYF. The CDR3 DNA sequence: TGCAGCGTCGTAGCGGGTGGGTACGAGCAGTACTTC.

The rearrangement links TRBV1 to TRBJ2-1; the D segment call TRBD2 is taken from the table without a DNA check. TRBV1 is a pseudogene segment. This CDR3 comprises 18 residues. DNA for the CDR3: TGCACCAGCAGCCAAGCCCTTGCGGGGGGCCTTATTTACAATGAGCAGTTCTTC. Encoded protein: CTSSQALAGGLIYNEQFF.

The chain joins TRBV4-2 to TRBJ1-5, with 11 bases matching TRBD1. CDR1 and CDR2 (germline): LGHNA, YNFKEQ. The CDR3 covers 16 residues. The trim removed 1 base at V and 2 bases at J, leaving 1 base unmatched. Here the CDR3 reads CASSQGGQGGNQPQHF. The CDR3 coding sequence is TGTGCCAGCAGCCAAGGGGGACAGGGGGGCAATCAGCCCCAGCATTTT.

The J gene is TRBJ2-3, the V gene TRBV28, with 8 nucleotides matching TRBD1. Germline V gives CDR1 MDHEN, CDR2 SYDVKM. The CDR3 runs to 16 residues. After removal of 5 bases from V and 6 bases from J, the junction contained 13 bases not matched to a gene. The CDR3 bases are TGTGCCAGCAGTGGGGGCGGACAGGGTAGATTGGATACGCAGTATTTT. It is translated as CASSGGGQGRLDTQYF.

This clone was seen just once. The chain joins TRBV18 to TRBJ2-3; 12 nucleotides match TRBD2. Germline V gene data show CDR1 as KGHSH and CDR2 as LQKENI. The CDR3 runs to 15 residues. V gave up 6 bases and J gave up 2 bases; unmatched junction bases: 3. The chain's CDR3 is CASSRTSGDTDTQYF. CDR3 nucleotides: TGTGCCAGCTCCCGGACTAGCGGGGACACAGATACGCAGTATTTT. Supplemented by reference TRBV18 and TRBJ2-3, the full variable domain reads NAGVMQNPRHLVRRRGQEARLRCSPMKGHSHVYWYRQLPEEGLKFMVYLQKENIIDESGMPKERFSAEFPKEGPSILRIQQVVRGDSAAYFCASSRTSGDTDTQYFGPGTRLTVL.

J is TRBJ1-6 and V is TRBV5-6; 7 nucleotides match TRBD1. The germline V gene encodes CDR1 SGHDT and CDR2 YYEEEE. The CDR3 is made up of 16 amino acids. Trimming cost V 4 bases and J 4 bases; bases outside gene matches: 8. CDR3 nucleotide sequence: TGTGCCAGCAGCGCCGAGGGACAGCTGTATAATTCACCCCTCCACTTT. Amino acids: CASSAEGQLYNSPLHF.

Written as DNA, the CDR3 is TGTGCCATCAGTGAGTCGAGGTCCCCGGGGGAGCTGTTTTTT. The encoded protein is CAISESRSPGELFF. The chain recombines TRBV10-3 with TRBJ2-2, with D hard to call. The CDR3 runs 14 residues. Trimming left V 0 bases short and J 8 bases short, with 10 bases between. The germline V gene has CDR1 ENHRY and CDR2 SYGVKD.

This clone was seen more than once but under ten times. The chain is built from TRBV7-2 and TRBJ2-5, with D perhaps TRBD1 (5 bases). The CDR3 has 15 amino acids. Deletions cut 2 bases from V and 4 bases from J, with 14 bases between. Germline assignment: CDR1 SGHTA and CDR2 FQGNSA. CDR3 protein: CASSLRGVGAETQYF. The CDR3 DNA reads as TGTGCCAGCAGCTTACGTGGGGTTGGGGCAGAGACCCAGTACTTC.

The rearrangement uses TRBV19 and TRBJ1-5; TRBD1 agrees at 9 bases. The CDR3 covers 14 residues. J gave up 2 bases and V 10 bases, and 6 bases lay outside the gene matches. Germline assignment: CDR1 LNHDA and CDR2 SQIVND (reference sequence). CDR3 protein: CATQRDRGNQPQHF. Here the CDR3 DNA reads TGTGCCACCCAACGGGACAGGGGCAATCAGCCCCAGCATTTT.

CDR3 in amino acids: CASSTGQGSNQPQHF. In DNA form, the CDR3 reads TGTGCCAGCAGTACGGGACAGGGATCGAATCAGCCCCAGCATTTT. The chain uses TRBV6-5 and TRBJ1-5, with TRBD1 matching over 9 bases. CDR3 length equals 15 residues. With 5 bases clipped from V and 4 bases from J, the junction kept 6 bases outside the gene matches. CDR1 is MNHEY and CDR2 is SVGAGI in the germline V gene.

The chain joins TRBV7-9 to TRBJ2-5; D might be TRBD2 (5 bases). This CDR3 is built from 14 residues. Trimming removed 3 bases at V and 5 bases at J, with 13 bases between. From germline, CDR1 is SEHNR and CDR2 FQNEAQ (reference sequence). The CDR3 region is CASSLDSLLETQYF. CDR3 DNA: TGTGCCAGCAGCTTGGACTCGCTGCTCGAGACCCAGTACTTC.

The J gene is TRBJ1-1, the V gene TRBV12-3 or TRBV12-4; D is unclear. The CDR3 has 13 residues. V shed 1 base and J shed 3 bases, with 6 bases lying between them. CDR3 DNA: TGTGCCAGCAGTTTAGAGAGGGACACTGAAGCTTTCTTT. It translates to CASSLERDTEAFF.

In its sample, this clone was seen a few times. This chain links TRBV6-5 with TRBJ2-5, with a weak D call TRBD2 (5 bases). This CDR3 has 15 residues. Trimming removed 0 bases at V and 5 bases at J, with 13 bases between. CDR1 MNHEY and CDR2 SVGAGI come from the germline V gene. The CDR3 is CASSYSNWGVETQYF. In DNA, the CDR3 is TGTGCCAGCAGTTACTCGAATTGGGGAGTGGAGACCCAGTACTTC.

J is TRBJ2-5 and V is TRBV24-1; TRBD1 might be the D (7 bases). Germline loops: CDR1 KGHDR, CDR2 SFDVKD. Trimming removed 9 bases at V and 0 bases at J, with 16 bases between. The CDR3 runs to 15 residues. The CDR3 sequence is CATRGSGTDQETQYF. Written as DNA, the CDR3 is TGTGCCACCCGGGGGTCCGGGACAGACCAAGAGACCCAGTACTTC.

This chain links TRBV6-1 with TRBJ2-7; D gene unclear. The CDR3 is 14 residues long. V lost 0 bases, J lost 1 base, and 7 bases lay in between. CDR1 MNHNS and CDR2 SASEGT come from the germline V gene. This CDR3 is CASSEAAVSYEQYF. The CDR3 DNA follows: TGTGCCAGCAGTGAAGCCGCAGTTTCCTACGAGCAGTACTTC.

The chain recombines TRBV11-2 with TRBJ2-5, with TRBD2 matching 12 bases. Trimming removed 3 bases from V and 2 bases from J; junction bases left unmatched: 4. The germline V gene encodes CDR1 SGHAT and CDR2 FQNNGV. The CDR3 contains 16 residues. The CDR3 sequence is CASSFSTSGGQETQYF. In DNA form, the CDR3 reads TGTGCCAGCAGCTTCTCGACTAGCGGGGGACAAGAGACCCAGTACTTC.

The rearrangement joins TRBV30 to TRBJ2-1, with a weak D call TRBD2 (5 bases). This CDR3 has 15 amino acids. From germline, CDR1 is GTSNPN and CDR2 SVGIG (reference sequence). Trimming shortened V by 0 bases and J by 6 bases, and 15 bases separated the two germline ends. The CDR3 sequence: CAWSVPPDSINEQFF. The CDR3 nucleotides are TGTGCCTGGAGTGTACCCCCGGACTCGATCAATGAGCAGTTCTTC.

This clone was seen a single time. The V call is TRBV10-2, the J call TRBJ1-3; D might be TRBD1 (6 bases). V gave up 7 bases and J gave up 3 bases, with 10 bases separating them. This CDR3 is 13 amino acids long. The V gene's germline CDR1 is WSHSY and CDR2 SAAADI. DNA of the CDR3: TGCGCCAGCACTACAGGGCTTGGAAACACCATATATTTT. It codes for CASTTGLGNTIYF.

V gene TRBV5-4 combines with J gene TRBJ2-1, with D perhaps TRBD2 (6 bases). This CDR3 is built from 13 residues. CDR1 is SGHNT and CDR2 is YYREEE in the germline V gene (reference sequence). Trimming took 4 bases from V and 6 from J, leaving 11 bases between them. The DNA for the CDR3 is TGTGCCAGCAGCCCACGGGAGTTCAATGAGCAGTTCTTC. It yields the protein CASSPREFNEQFF.

The V and J genes are TRBV7-8 and TRBJ2-5; 10 nucleotides line up with TRBD1. From germline, CDR1 is SGHVS and CDR2 FQNEAQ. The CDR3 extends over 17 amino acids. V lost 5 bases to trimming and J lost 5 bases; unmatched junction nucleotides: 14. The CDR3 loop reads CASSPGRTTGGPETQYF. The CDR3 nucleotides are TGTGCCAGCAGCCCCGGACGAACGACAGGGGGCCCTGAGACCCAGTACTTC. The full variable domain, in which reference TRBV7-8 and TRBJ2-5 provide the parts outside the CDR3, is GAGVSQSPRYKVAKRGQDVALRCDPISGHVSLFWYQQALGQGPEFLTYFQNEAQLDKSGLPSDRFFAERPEGSVSTLKIQRTQQEDSAVYLCASSPGRTTGGPETQYFGPGTRLLVL.